A selection of T cell receptor beta chains follows, all from one sample in a study of T cell responses to AZD1222 COVID-19 vaccine. Produced via immunoSEQ multiplex PCR; TCRdb's table is partial and in-frame only. Of 150,000 to 200,000 clones listed, roughly 87% are singletons. The material sequenced was peripheral blood, taken on day 0 of AZD1222 vaccination. The receptors come from an adult in good health. Each CDR3 is given with its conserved first and last residue. Each record gives: V gene, CDR3 protein.

V gene: TRBV7-2; CDR3 protein: CASSSGDGYGYTF
V gene: TRBV6-5; CDR3 protein: CASSYSRAGGVTEAFF
V gene: TRBV7-9; CDR3 protein: CASSYSPSPLHF
V gene: TRBV9; CDR3 protein: CASSVGPLPRTDTQYF
V gene: TRBV7-6; CDR3 protein: CASSLRGGKSSYNEQFF
V gene: TRBV6-6; CDR3 protein: CASSQDRETEAFF
V gene: TRBV20-1; CDR3 protein: CSASRLSLGTNSPLHF
V gene: TRBV28; CDR3 protein: CASSRLGRSSPLHF
V gene: TRBV3-1/TRBV3-2; CDR3 protein: CASSLRGEGNTIYF
V gene: TRBV5-6; CDR3 protein: CASSLGVYYNSPLHF
V gene: TRBV30; CDR3 protein: CAWSVINPREGRNEQFF
V gene: TRBV7-9; CDR3 protein: CASSLALNTEAFF
V gene: TRBV27; CDR3 protein: CASSLSGREQYF
V gene: TRBV9; CDR3 protein: CASSFTGGQAVGYTF
V gene: TRBV29-1; CDR3 protein: CSVGSAGYTF
V gene: TRBV12-5; CDR3 protein: CASGLSRGGTSGASSYNEQFF
V gene: TRBV18; CDR3 protein: CASSPPARGFNEKLFF
V gene: TRBV5-4; CDR3 protein: CASSLDMRYANYGYTF
V gene: TRBV19; CDR3 protein: CASSLTGAGLEQYF
V gene: TRBV6-4; CDR3 protein: CASPEGANEQFF
V gene: TRBV4-1; CDR3 protein: CASSQGSGTSGRAITGELFF
V gene: TRBV5-1; CDR3 protein: CASSFRDSYYEQYF
V gene: TRBV5-5; CDR3 protein: CASSLVVKTIGNEQFF
V gene: TRBV5-8; CDR3 protein: CASSLGRGNTIYF
V gene: TRBV5-1; CDR3 protein: CASSFTVNTEAFF
V gene: TRBV12-5; CDR3 protein: CASGADRMNTEAFF
V gene: TRBV19; CDR3 protein: CASSIPGNTEAFF
V gene: TRBV28; CDR3 protein: CASSLTGIRYGYTF
V gene: TRBV5-1; CDR3 protein: CASSEGQMFPYEQYF
V gene: TRBV28; CDR3 protein: CASGLGGANNSPLHF
V gene: TRBV11-3; CDR3 protein: CASSLEGSGRLQPPTDTQYF
V gene: TRBV18; CDR3 protein: CASSPGVGNTIYF
V gene: TRBV5-5; CDR3 protein: CASSPTVDLSYNEQFF
V gene: TRBV27; CDR3 protein: CASSSVGQGNEQYF
V gene: TRBV27; CDR3 protein: CASSSSGQGRNQPQHF
V gene: TRBV7-8; CDR3 protein: CASSSSTGSGEQYF
V gene: TRBV6-5; CDR3 protein: CASSYAVKDQFF
V gene: TRBV7-8; CDR3 protein: CASSSPGPAYEQYF
V gene: TRBV5-8; CDR3 protein: CASSLELGTYGYTF
V gene: TRBV29-1; CDR3 protein: CSVEDRSAYRSSNSPLHF
V gene: TRBV2; CDR3 protein: CASKGHNTEAFF
V gene: TRBV20-1; CDR3 protein: CSASPLRVMNTGAFF
V gene: TRBV3-1/TRBV3-2; CDR3 protein: CASSQLFRLAGGYEQYF
V gene: TRBV5-1; CDR3 protein: CASSPQGEGSYNSPLHF
V gene: TRBV7-9; CDR3 protein: CASSLPGAGGSGELFF
V gene: TRBV24-1; CDR3 protein: CATSDTAQGGYTF
V gene: TRBV28; CDR3 protein: CASRWTVNTEAFF
V gene: TRBV18; CDR3 protein: CASSPRGEAAEKLFF
V gene: TRBV7-2; CDR3 protein: CASSSTAYYEQYF
V gene: TRBV7-9; CDR3 protein: CASSLEGTGSSYEQYF
V gene: TRBV18; CDR3 protein: CASSPPGRATGELFF
V gene: TRBV29-1; CDR3 protein: CSVEILGEQYF
V gene: TRBV27; CDR3 protein: CASSLRSLGAKNIQYF
V gene: TRBV11-2; CDR3 protein: CASSGTRGDTEAFF
V gene: TRBV7-8; CDR3 protein: CASSFNPPETQYF
V gene: TRBV9; CDR3 protein: CASSPRQGENTIYF